The 20 T cell receptor beta chains below all came from one sample that was sequenced in a study of beta chain features in type 1 diabetes. Sequencing targeted expressed TCRB transcripts, as all isolated RNA had been reverse transcribed. Using immunoSEQ multiplex PCR, the repertoire was profiled, and TCRdb retains in-frame clones only, with some absent. In the table there are approximately 340,000 clones, around 15% of which are singletons. Sequenced sample: naive CD4+ T cells from blood. The receptors originated from a woman between 18 and 29 years old in good health.

This clone was seen only a few times. The chain combines TRBV2 with TRBJ1-1; D gene unclear. In germline, CDR1 is SNHLY, CDR2 FYNNEI. The CDR3 spans 13 residues. Trimming removed 6 bases at V and 0 bases at J, with 8 bases between. The CDR3, as DNA: TGTGCCAGCAGAAGTGAGGTGAACACTGAAGCTTTCTTT. Its translation: CASRSEVNTEAFF.

This chain's CDR3 is CASSPKGATDTQYF. For the CDR3, the DNA is TGTGCCAGCTCACCAAAGGGGGCAACAGATACGCAGTATTTT. The J gene is TRBJ2-3, the V gene TRBV18, with 7 bases fitting TRBD1. The CDR3 extends over 14 amino acids. CDR1 is KGHSH and CDR2 is LQKENI in the germline V gene. V shed 2 bases, J shed 3 bases, and the junction held 2 bases outside the gene matches.

This sequence joins TRBV29-1 and TRBJ2-3; no reliable D call. This CDR3 contains 15 residues. Germline V gene sequence: CDR1 SQVTM, CDR2 ANQGSEA. The V end was cut by 6 bases, the J end by 0 bases, with 16 bases between. CDR3: CSVKFLTSSTDTQYF. CDR3 sequence (DNA): TGCAGCGTGAAATTTCTAACGTCTAGCACAGATACGCAGTATTTT.

CDR3 nucleotide sequence: TGCAGCGTTGGGTTTCGGGAGTCAGATACGCAGTATTTT. This codes for CSVGFRESDTQYF. The rearrangement links TRBV29-1 to TRBJ2-3; TRBD2 might be the D (6 bases). Deletions cut 4 bases from V and 4 bases from J, with 12 bases between. Germline lookup yields CDR1 SQVTM and CDR2 ANQGSEA. The CDR3 is 13 amino acids.

The gene calls are TRBV4-2 and TRBJ2-2; 8 bases fit TRBD1. CDR3 length: 14 amino acids. With V trimmed by 2 bases and J by 6 bases, 2 bases remained unmatched. CDR1 and CDR2 from the germline V gene are LGHNA and YNFKEQ. Here the CDR3 reads CASSQQGAAGELFF. The CDR3 nucleotides are TGTGCCAGCAGCCAACAGGGGGCGGCCGGGGAGCTGTTTTTT.

This chain links TRBV28 with TRBJ1-5; D is uncertain. Looked up from germline, CDR1 is MDHEN and CDR2 is SYDVKM. This CDR3 spans 13 amino acids. Trimming took 5 bases from V and 1 from J, leaving 6 bases between them. This CDR3 reads CASSPGSNQPQHF. CDR3 DNA: TGTGCCAGCAGTCCCGGGAGCAATCAGCCCCAGCATTTT.

The chain carries TRBV5-4 and TRBJ2-7; 8 bases are shared with TRBD2. After removal of 3 bases from V and 2 bases from J, the junction contained 7 bases not matched to a gene. Germline CDR1 and CDR2: SGHNT and YYREEE (reference sequence). This CDR3 spans 15 amino acids. The CDR3 protein is CASSSGGAGPYEQYF. The CDR3, as DNA: TGTGCCAGCAGCTCCGGGGGGGCGGGGCCCTACGAGCAGTACTTC.

The chain recombines TRBV7-9 with TRBJ1-1; D is possibly TRBD1 (6 bases). The CDR3 has 14 amino acids. V was shortened by 4 bases and J by 1 base, with 10 bases between the two germline ends. CDR1 and CDR2 from the germline V gene are SEHNR and FQNEAQ (reference sequence). CDR3 in DNA: TGTGCCAGCAGCTCACAGGGTTCGAACACTGAAGCTTTCTTT. Amino acids: CASSSQGSNTEAFF. Complete variable domain (other parts from reference TRBV7-9 and TRBJ1-1): DTGVSQNPRHKITKRGQNVTFRCDPISEHNRLYWYRQTLGQGPEFLTYFQNEAQLEKSRLLSDRFSAERPKGSFSTLEIQRTEQGDSAMYLCASSSQGSNTEAFFGQGTRLTVV.

In its sample, this clone was seen a few times. V is TRBV10-3 and J is TRBJ2-7; TRBD2 matches 7 bases. The junction had 12 bases not matched to a gene; V was cut back by 6 bases and J by 4 bases. This CDR3 has 15 residues. Germline V gene lookup returns CDR1 ENHRY and CDR2 SYGVKD. The CDR3 bases are TGTGCCATCAGGGCCGGCACTGCGGGAGCATACGAGCAGTACTTC. Translation gives CAIRAGTAGAYEQYF.

This clone appeared a few times. The chain carries TRBV7-7 and TRBJ2-1; 12 bases match TRBD2. With 5 bases clipped from V and 7 bases from J, the junction kept 3 bases outside the gene matches. The germline V gene has CDR1 SSHAT and CDR2 FNYEAQ (reference sequence). The CDR3 is made up of 14 amino acids. CDR3 bases: TGTGCCAGCAGCCCCGGACTAGCGGGAAATGAGCAGTTCTTC. Its protein product is CASSPGLAGNEQFF.

This clone has only a few counts. The chain recombines TRBV7-9 with TRBJ1-5; the match to TRBD1 covers 7 bases. The length of the CDR3 is 13 residues. J gave up 6 bases and V 5 bases, and 4 bases lay outside the gene matches. Germline lookup yields CDR1 SEHNR and CDR2 FQNEAQ (reference sequence). CDR3 nucleotides: TGTGCCAGCAGCATACAGGGGACTCAGCCCCAGCATTTT. Amino acids: CASSIQGTQPQHF.

This sequence joins TRBV30 and TRBJ1-2; a weak D match, TRBD1 (5 bases). CDR1 is GTSNPN and CDR2 is SVGIG in the germline V gene (reference sequence). CDR3 size: 14 residues. V lost 0 bases and J lost 8, with 16 bases in between. CDR3 in DNA: TGTGCCTGGAGTGTAGGCCAGGGCAGTAGGGGCTACACCTTC. Amino acid sequence: CAWSVGQGSRGYTF.

The V call is TRBV7-9, the J call TRBJ1-2; maybe TRBD1 (6 bases). Trimming removed 9 bases from V and 10 bases from J, with 15 bases in between. The germline V gene encodes CDR1 SEHNR and CDR2 FQNEAQ (reference sequence). The CDR3 has 11 amino acids. The chain's CDR3 is CASTGTMIYTF. In nucleotides, the CDR3 is TGTGCCAGTACAGGGACGATGATCTACACCTTC.

This clone was seen a handful of times. The CDR3 region is CASSLGQGAYEQYF. The CDR3 DNA reads TGTGCCAGCAGCCTAGGACAGGGGGCTTACGAGCAGTACTTC. The chain joins TRBV6-5 to TRBJ2-7, with 11 bases fitting TRBD1. The germline CDR1 and CDR2 sequences are MNHEY and SVGAGI. The CDR3 extends over 14 amino acids. J was trimmed by 4 bases and V by 6 bases; bases with no gene match: 5.

This clone has only a few counts. The chain recombines TRBV5-6 with TRBJ1-1, with 8 bases that match TRBD1. Germline trimming cut 5 bases from V and 6 bases from J; bases unmatched to any gene: 12. CDR1 and CDR2 from the germline V gene are SGHDT and YYEEEE. The CDR3 length is 15 residues. The chain's CDR3 is CASSSKAGGWAEAFF. CDR3 in DNA: TGTGCCAGCAGTTCCAAAGCAGGGGGCTGGGCTGAAGCTTTCTTT.

The V gene is TRBV5-1, the J gene TRBJ2-1, with a tentative D call TRBD2 (6 bases). The CDR3 length is 14 residues. Deletions cut 3 bases from V and 10 bases from J, with 17 bases between. CDR1 is SGHRS and CDR2 is YFSETQ in the germline V gene. The chain's CDR3 is CASSWGPRAGEQFF. CDR3 in DNA: TGCGCCAGCAGCTGGGGACCTAGGGCGGGGGAGCAGTTCTTC.

This clone occurred a few times. This chain uses TRBV2 with TRBJ2-2, with 8 bases that match TRBD2. Germline-derived CDR1 and CDR2 are SNHLY and FYNNEI. Trimming took 8 bases from V and 4 from J; bases not matched to a gene: 9. The CDR3 loop spans 15 amino acids. The CDR3 loop reads CASGGGLVSTGELFF. In DNA form, the CDR3 reads TGTGCCAGCGGGGGGGGACTAGTTTCCACCGGGGAGCTGTTTTTT.

This clone was recorded a few times. This chain joins TRBV7-9 and TRBJ2-5; the match to TRBD1 covers 10 bases. CDR1 is SEHNR and CDR2 is FQNEAQ in the germline V gene (reference sequence). CDR3 length equals 15 residues. With V trimmed by 3 bases and J by 11 bases, 12 bases remained unmatched. Written as DNA, the CDR3 is TGTGCCAGCAGCTTCGCCCCGGGACAGGGGCGGGAGCAGTACTTC. Encoded protein: CASSFAPGQGREQYF.

This rearrangement joins TRBV28 to TRBJ1-2; TRBD1 is a possible D gene (6 bases). Germline CDR1 and CDR2: MDHEN and SYDVKM. CDR3 length equals 13 residues. V lost 3 bases and J lost 3, with 8 bases in between. The CDR3 region is CASSLDSYYGYTF. The CDR3 DNA reads TGTGCCAGCAGTTTGGACAGCTACTATGGCTACACCTTC.

This clone showed up just once. CDR3 in DNA: TGTGCCAGCAGTTTGGCGGGAAGGTCCTACAATGAGCAGTTCTTC. Protein product: CASSLAGRSYNEQFF. The chain employs TRBV6-5 and TRBJ2-1, with D perhaps TRBD2 (6 bases). V lost 4 bases and J 1 base, leaving 11 bases between the germline ends. The CDR3 loop spans 15 amino acids. CDR1 MNHEY and CDR2 SVGAGI come from the germline V gene.